One T cell receptor (beta chain) is described in this entry. This clonotype was seen ten or more times. There is no known antigen for this receptor. No qualities accompany the bases; no much larger clone lies one base away. These data come from a study of read filtering for tumor transcriptome and immune sequencing (dated by TCRdb to 2018 to 2020). Regarding the study in general: The cohort consisted of approximately 17 male and approximately 15 female patients, with a mean age of roughly 70 years and an age range of roughly 45 to 85. Whole-transcriptome libraries were prepared with the TruSeq RNA Access Library Prep Kit after DNase treatment. Under revised international staging, about eight patients fell into R-ISS I, 16 into R-ISS II and over 5 into R-ISS III. Per sample, about 4.05 to 11 million TCR-region mapped reads were obtained with IR-seq, compared with only roughly 85 to 1273 with RNA-seq. TCR repertoires obtained by targeted immune repertoire sequencing and by bulk whole-transcriptome sequencing performed on the same bone marrow samples were compared. One of the main goals was to work out a read-filtering strategy for immune repertoire data, in particular whether clonotypes backed by only a single read should be removed. What the study reported, not specific to this receptor: The sorted CD138-negative fraction was not purified T cells but a mixed bone marrow immune population. Single-read clonotypes made up around 82% of clonotypes but about 3.5% of total reads in IR-seq, and about three quarters of clonotypes and roughly 45% of reads in RNA-seq. Compared with RNA-seq, IR-seq captured clonotypes at much greater depth and more reliably, and a smaller IR-seq throughput was enough to identify most of the shared clonotypes. The correlation between IR-seq and RNA-seq shared clonotype proportions was increased by removal of single-read clonotypes.

The germline V gene gives CDR1 as SGHRS and CDR2 as YFSETQ. There are 15 amino acids in the CDR3, from cysteine to phenylalanine inclusive. Just the 45-base CDR3 DNA is kept, in frame starting at base 1. V loses 4 bases at its end and J loses 3 bases; junction bases beyond the gene matches: 7. Each patient had bone marrow sampled at the time of active disease. Ficoll-Hypaque density gradient centrifugation was used to isolate bone marrow mononuclear cells. Myeloma plasma cells were removed and CD138-negative cells were collected by negative selection after labeling with CD138 magnetic microbeads on a MACS separator. Purity of the isolated cells was checked by flow cytometry on an Attune NxT using CD138 antibodies. Total RNA was extracted with TRIzol reagent and quantified with a NanoDrop spectrophotometer. For each patient, paired RNA-seq and IR-seq were run on the CD138-negative bone marrow sample from that patient.

The Immunoverse kit was used to build TCR libraries from about 400 ng RNA, with molecular barcoded adaptors covering alpha/delta and beta/gamma chains. The same RNA used for transcriptome sequencing was used for TCR library preparation. An Illumina HiSeq 4000 with 2 x 150 cycles was used to sequence the TCR libraries. From the authors' description of their analysis: MiXCR aligned TCR reads to human V, D, J and C references and assembled the aligned reads into CDR3 clonotypes, with quality filtering and error correction included. Clonotype counts and gene usage diversity were analyzed with the tcR package in R. For inspection of raw mapping reads, RNA-seq reads were mapped by STAR aligner version 2.5.3a onto GRCh37 of the human genome. To test how sequencing depth affected the clonotypes detected, IR-seq fastq files were randomly downsampled with Seqtk 1.3. The raw public data were reprocessed by TCRdb itself: fastp quality trimming at Q25, MiXCR clonotype calling, in-frame beta chains only. Every distinct CDR3 protein forms one entry, paired with its most common genes and DNA. The V and J calls follow TCRdb's processing rather than the paper's. The sample contains around 130,000 distinct CDR3 sequences, 10% to 15% of them found a single time. Together, the top ten hold roughly 9.6% of the sample.

Sequenced sample: a population of CD138-negative cells sorted from bone marrow. The cell subset or site label of this sample denotes: bone marrow mononuclear cells depleted of CD138+ plasma/myeloma cells by negative magnetic selection. The rearrangement combines TRBV5-1 with TRBJ2-7, with 10 central nucleotides matching TRBD2. This clonotype originated in a donor over 35 with multiple myeloma. The CDR3 protein sequence reads: CASSPEREGLYEQYF. The DNA sequence is as follows: TGCGCCAGCAGCCCGGAGCGGGAGGGCCTCTACGAGCAGTACTTC.